This entry lists 23 T cell receptor beta chains sequenced from one sample in a study of CD8+ T cells in alopecia areata. Sequencing templates came from extracted RNA that was reverse transcribed into cDNA. The method was immunoSEQ multiplex PCR; TCRdb's version includes in-frame clones alone and lacks a portion of them. The sample yields over 150,000 clones, 63% seen once. Sequences were derived from CD4+ T cells sorted from blood, sampled at week 0. Receptors originate from a human donor with alopecia areata.

The CDR3 DNA sequence: TGCAGCGTTGAAGAAATACGGGGGACTGGCTACACCTTC. This codes for CSVEEIRGTGYTF. J is TRBJ1-2 and V is TRBV29-1; tentatively, D is TRBD1 (5 bases). CDR1 is SQVTM and CDR2 is ANQGSEA in the germline V gene. The CDR3 has 13 amino acids. V was trimmed by 0 bases and J by 7 bases, leaving 12 bases between them.

CDR3 sequence: CATNTRGQSNTGELFF. As DNA, the CDR3 is TGTGCCACTAATACTCGAGGACAGTCGAACACCGGGGAGCTGTTTTTT. The V and J genes are TRBV7-9 and TRBJ2-2, with D possibly being TRBD1 (6 bases). CDR3 size: 16 residues. Germline-derived CDR1 and CDR2 are SEHNR and FQNEAQ (reference sequence). V was pared by 10 bases and J by 0 bases, with 18 bases between.

This clone has only one observation. The chain carries TRBV29-1 and TRBJ2-2, with D uncertain. Trimming stripped 7 bases from V and 0 bases from J, with 9 bases between. Germline V CDR1 and CDR2: SQVTM, ANQGSEA. The CDR3 totals 13 residues. The CDR3 here is CSALLTNTGELFF. As DNA, the CDR3 is TGCAGCGCCTTATTAACGAACACCGGGGAGCTGTTTTTT.

The chain carries TRBV5-1 and TRBJ1-5; D possibly corresponds to TRBD1 (6 bases). Germline V gene lookup returns CDR1 SGHRS and CDR2 YFSETQ. V gave up 0 bases and J gave up 2 bases, with 6 bases separating them. The CDR3 is 14 residues long. This CDR3 reads CASSLEGGNQPQHF. In DNA, the CDR3 is TGCGCCAGCAGCTTGGAGGGGGGCAATCAGCCCCAGCATTTT. Looking up the rest from reference TRBV5-1 and TRBJ1-5 gives the full variable domain: KAGVTQTPRYLIKTRGQQVTLSCSPISGHRSVSWYQQTPGQGLQFLFEYFSETQRNKGNFPGRFSGRQFSNSRSEMNVSTLELGDSALYLCASSLEGGNQPQHFGDGTRLSIL.

V usage is TRBV5-6 and J usage is TRBJ1-1; possible D gene TRBD1, 5 bases. The CDR3 contains 14 residues. The germline CDR1 and CDR2 sequences are SGHDT and YYEEEE. The V gene lost 2 bases and the J gene lost 3 bases, with 11 bases spanning the gap. The CDR3 bases are TGTGCCAGCAGCTTTGGGGGGTCGGACACTGAAGCTTTCTTT. Translating gives CASSFGGSDTEAFF.

This CDR3 reads CSAKGAGQPQHF. The CDR3 coding sequence is TGCAGCGCAAAGGGGGCGGGTCAGCCCCAGCATTTT. The chain combines TRBV29-1 with TRBJ1-5, with TRBD1 identical over 7 bases. The trim removed 7 bases at V and 6 bases at J, leaving 6 bases unmatched. This CDR3 has 12 residues. Per the germline V gene, CDR1 is SQVTM and CDR2 is ANQGSEA.

CDR3: CASNQRGSNTGELFF. The CDR3 region has the DNA TGTGCCAGCAACCAGCGGGGTTCGAACACCGGGGAGCTGTTTTTT. The rearrangement uses TRBV7-2 and TRBJ2-2; 7 nucleotides agree with TRBD2. The germline CDR1 and CDR2 sequences are SGHTA and FQGNSA. This CDR3 is built from 15 residues. Germline trimming cut 7 bases from V and 0 bases from J; bases unmatched to any gene: 5. Full variable domain (missing parts from reference TRBV7-2 and TRBJ2-2): GAGVSQSPSNKVTEKGKDVELRCDPISGHTALYWYRQSLGQGLEFLIYFQGNSAPDKSGLPSDRFSAERTGGSVSTLTIQRTQQEDSAVYLCASNQRGSNTGELFFGEGSRLTVL.

The count of this clone is one. This chain uses TRBV2 with TRBJ2-3; 10 bases match TRBD2. CDR1 SNHLY and CDR2 FYNNEI come from the germline V gene. Trimming cost V 8 bases and J 4 bases; bases outside gene matches: 9. This CDR3 spans 15 amino acids. The chain's CDR3 is CASALASGGPDTQYF. CDR3 coding DNA: TGTGCCAGCGCATTGGCTAGCGGGGGTCCAGATACGCAGTATTTT.

There are a few counts of this clone. This chain connects TRBV7-9 to TRBJ1-1; 7 nucleotides line up with TRBD1. Germline V lookup: CDR1 SEHNR, CDR2 FQNEAQ (reference sequence). CDR3 size: 14 residues. J gave up 8 bases and V 5 bases, and 11 bases lay outside the gene matches. The DNA of the CDR3 is TGTGCCAGCAGCCGACCCCGGGACAGCTCAGAAGCTTTCTTT. Amino acids: CASSRPRDSSEAFF.

V is TRBV10-3 and J is TRBJ1-2; D is uncertain. Trimming pared 3 bases from V and 4 bases from J, leaving 9 bases between. This CDR3 region has 13 residues. Germline-derived CDR1 and CDR2 are ENHRY and SYGVKD. CDR3 in amino acids: CAISDPPAYGYTF. Here the CDR3 DNA reads TGTGCCATCAGTGACCCCCCGGCCTATGGCTACACCTTC.

The V gene is TRBV18, the J gene TRBJ2-5; D not certain. This CDR3 spans 11 amino acids. In germline, CDR1 is KGHSH, CDR2 LQKENI. V gave up 4 bases and J gave up 2 bases, with 2 bases separating them. CDR3 bases: TGTGCCAGCTCACAACAAGAGACCCAGTACTTC. This sequence encodes CASSQQETQYF.

The chain links TRBV29-1 to TRBJ1-2; D is possibly TRBD1 (5 bases). This CDR3 is built from 14 residues. The germline CDR1 and CDR2 sequences are SQVTM and ANQGSEA. V lost 4 bases, J lost 0 bases, and 12 bases lay in between. The CDR3 region has the DNA TGCAGCGTTGGAGGGGTCGGCGCTAACTATGGCTACACCTTC. Its protein product is CSVGGVGANYGYTF.

This clone was recorded only once. DNA for the CDR3: TGTGCCAGCAGCTTATCGGAGGGCCCGGGACACAAGAATTCACCCCTCCACTTT. Protein product: CASSLSEGPGHKNSPLHF. V gene TRBV7-2 combines with J gene TRBJ1-6, with D perhaps TRBD1 (6 bases). CDR1 and CDR2 (germline): SGHTA, FQGNSA. CDR3 size: 18 residues. V lost 2 bases to trimming and J lost 7 bases, with 21 bases between them.

This chain connects TRBV7-6 to TRBJ1-6; TRBD1 agrees at 8 bases. The junction had 5 bases not matched to a gene; V was cut back by 8 bases and J by 5 bases. CDR3 size: 14 residues. Germline CDR1 and CDR2: SGHVS and FNYEAQ. The CDR3 sequence is CASANRGDNSPLHF. CDR3 DNA sequence: TGTGCCAGCGCAAACAGGGGGGATAATTCACCCCTCCACTTT.

This clone turned up a few times. The rearrangement joins TRBV21-1 to TRBJ2-1; whether TRBD1, the table's D call, matches the DNA was not checked. TRBV21-1 constitutes a pseudogene. The CDR3 sequence is 14 residues long. CDR3 loop: CASSKDRGTNEQFF. The DNA for the CDR3 is TGTGCCAGCAGCAAAGATAGGGGTACCAATGAGCAGTTCTTC.

The chain carries TRBV29-1 and TRBJ1-4; a possible D gene is TRBD1 (5 bases). CDR1 and CDR2 (germline): SQVTM, ANQGSEA. CDR3 size: 17 residues. V lost 4 bases, J lost 4 bases, and 22 bases lay in between. In DNA form, the CDR3 reads TGCAGCGTTGCCGAAACAGGAATTACCCGAAATAATGAAAAACTGTTTTTT. Residues: CSVAETGITRNNEKLFF.

This clone was observed a handful of times. CDR3 DNA sequence: TGCAGCGTCTCGGGACGGCTAAGGAATGAGCAGTTCTTC. It encodes CSVSGRLRNEQFF. J is TRBJ2-1 and V is TRBV29-1; D possibly matches TRBD1 or TRBD2 (5 bases each). This CDR3 has 13 amino acids. V was trimmed by 6 bases and J by 7 bases, leaving 16 bases between them. CDR1 SQVTM and CDR2 ANQGSEA come from the germline V gene.

The V and J genes are TRBV9 and TRBJ2-2; no definite D call. The germline V gene encodes CDR1 SGDLS and CDR2 YYNGEE. Trimming left V 1 base short and J 0 bases short, with 7 bases between. The CDR3 contains 15 residues. CDR3 DNA sequence: TGTGCCAGCAGCGTAAAAGTTACGAACACCGGGGAGCTGTTTTTT. It yields the protein CASSVKVTNTGELFF.

CDR3 loop: CASSQETSWVGELFF. For the CDR3, the DNA is TGCGCCAGCAGCCAAGAGACTAGCTGGGTCGGGGAGCTGTTTTTT. The V gene is TRBV4-1, the J gene TRBJ2-2; 7 nucleotides line up with TRBD2. V trimming: 0 bases; J trimming: 7 bases; junction bases outside the gene matches: 5. Germline V gene sequence: CDR1 MGHRA, CDR2 YSYEKL. This CDR3 region has 15 residues.

The genes are TRBV27 and TRBJ1-5, with a weak D call TRBD1 (5 bases). V shed 6 bases and J shed 4 bases, with 13 bases lying between them. The CDR3 totals 14 residues. Germline V gene sequence: CDR1 MNHEY, CDR2 SMNVEV (reference sequence). The DNA of the CDR3 is TGTGCCAGCAGCATCGACAGACTTAATCAGCCCCAGCATTTT. It translates to CASSIDRLNQPQHF.

The V and J genes are TRBV7-9 and TRBJ1-5; D unresolved. Per the germline V gene, CDR1 is SEHNR and CDR2 is FQNEAQ (reference sequence). The CDR3 sequence is 13 residues long. Trimming shortened V by 1 base and J by 3 bases, and 4 bases separated the two germline ends. The CDR3: CASSLGANQPQHF. The CDR3 DNA is TGTGCCAGCAGCTTAGGGGCCAATCAGCCCCAGCATTTT.

In this sample, this clone turned up a few times. The J gene is TRBJ2-7, the V gene TRBV15, with 8 bases aligning to TRBD1. J lost 2 bases, V lost 6 bases, and 9 bases had no gene match. The CDR3 consists of 15 residues. The V gene's germline CDR1 is LNHNV and CDR2 YYDKDF (reference sequence). The CDR3 DNA is TGTGCCACCAGAAAAGACAGGGGTGGTACCTACGAGCAGTACTTC. The encoded protein is CATRKDRGGTYEQYF.

The chain has TRBV7-6 and TRBJ1-6, with D uncertain. This CDR3 contains 16 residues. From germline, CDR1 is SGHVS and CDR2 FNYEAQ. Trimming took off 1 base at V and 4 bases at J, with 11 bases between the two ends. Written as DNA, the CDR3 is TGTGCCAGCAGCTTAGAGTCAGGCTATTATAATTCACCCCTCCACTTT. It translates to CASSLESGYYNSPLHF.